The sequence of this T cell receptor beta chain was determined in a study of blood T cells in healthy people across ages. Trimming removed 5 bases from V and 0 bases from J, with 14 bases in between. The CDR3 consists of 15 residues. Germline CDR1 is MNHEY and CDR2 is SMNVEV (reference sequence). A second PCR of 7 to 11 cycles used a sample-barcoded 5' primer and a J-beta primer mix. A template-switch adaptor with 12 random nucleotides tagged each cDNA molecule. MiXCR, applied by TCRdb to the 5' RACE reads, yields one record per CDR3 protein. The sample shows about 1.6 million distinct CDR3 sequences, about 31% of them seen only once.

The clonotype comes from a woman aged 25 to 39 in good health. The chain combines TRBV27 with TRBJ2-7; D may be TRBD2 (6 bases). Input material: blood. The CDR3 nucleotides read TGTGCCAGCAGTAGAAATAGCGGAAACTCCTACGAGCAGTACTTC. It codes for CASSRNSGNSYEQYF.